The 11 T cell receptor beta chains below were found in one sample sequenced in a study of a mutant IDH1 vaccine in newly diagnosed glioma. Measured with immunoSEQ multiplex PCR; TCRdb has only the in-frame clones, and not every one. The data contain 35,000 to 45,000 clones, around 76% of them singletons. As for time point: week 23, last vaccination. Topical imiquimod accompanied each vaccine dose, which consisted of 300 ug of mutant IDH1 20-mer peptide. For these TCRs, the target antigens are not known. The specimen was PBMCs, collected from a glioma patient whose treatment included an IDH1 peptide vaccine. The receptors shown here come from a middle-aged woman with glioma. Some clones in this sample may be carry-over from other donors' samples.

The chain is built from TRBV6-5 and TRBJ2-3; D may be TRBD1 (6 bases). Trimming removed 6 bases from V and 4 bases from J, with 11 bases in between. There are 13 residues in the CDR3. Germline CDR1 MNHEY, CDR2 SVGAGI. CDR3 region: CASSRGQADTQYF. The CDR3 nucleotides read TGTGCCAGCAGCAGGGGACAAGCAGATACGCAGTATTTT.

This clone appeared once. This chain joins TRBV7-9 and TRBJ1-2, with 10 bases that match TRBD1. V gave up 7 bases and J gave up 2 bases; unmatched junction bases: 13. The CDR3 contains 17 residues. Germline-derived CDR1 and CDR2 are SEHNR and FQNEAQ (reference sequence). The CDR3 region is CASNPNLDRGQNYGYTF. CDR3 nucleotide sequence: TGTGCCAGCAACCCAAACTTAGACAGGGGGCAAAACTATGGCTACACCTTC.

This rearrangement joins TRBV5-8 to TRBJ1-5, with D perhaps TRBD1 (6 bases). CDR1 and CDR2 from the germline V gene are SGHTS and YDEGEE. Trimming shortened V by 0 bases and J by 3 bases, and 13 bases separated the two germline ends. The length of the CDR3 is 16 residues. CDR3 coding DNA: TGTGCCAGCAGCTTGGAGGGCTGGACAGCCAATCAGCCCCAGCATTTT. Translation gives CASSLEGWTANQPQHF.

The table lists this clone with a few counts. V and J are TRBV27 and TRBJ1-1, with 8 positions matching TRBD1. Germline CDR1 reads MNHEY; CDR2 reads SMNVEV (reference sequence). This CDR3 contains 13 residues. Losses at the gene ends were 8 bases for V and 4 bases for J; bases not matched to a gene: 6. The CDR3 nucleotides read TGTGCCAGCCAGACAGGGGCGATCACTGAAGCTTTCTTT. Its translation: CASQTGAITEAFF.

This clone was observed a handful of times. This chain joins TRBV29-1 and TRBJ1-5; D is uncertain. Germline loops: CDR1 SQVTM, CDR2 ANQGSEA. There are 12 residues in the CDR3. The ends were cut back, 4 bases at V and 0 bases at J, with 4 bases in the middle. The CDR3 sequence: CSVGNSNQPQHF. DNA for the CDR3: TGCAGCGTTGGAAATAGCAATCAGCCCCAGCATTTT.

V is TRBV6-4 and J is TRBJ1-6, with 8 bases aligning to TRBD1. V was clipped by 5 bases and J by 6 bases; unmatched bases: 6. Germline values: CDR1 MRHNA, CDR2 SNTAGT. This CDR3 contains 15 residues. The CDR3 protein is CASSLQGGGNSPLHF. The CDR3 DNA is TGTGCCAGCAGTTTACAGGGGGGAGGTAATTCACCCCTCCACTTT.

The V gene is TRBV14, the J gene TRBJ1-3, with D perhaps TRBD1 (5 bases). This CDR3 has 14 amino acids. The germline gives CDR1 SGHDN, CDR2 FVKESK. The ends were cut back, 8 bases at V and 3 bases at J, with 14 bases in the middle. The CDR3 DNA reads as TGTGCCAGCTCCGCAGGGTATCATGGAAACACCATATATTTT. Translating gives CASSAGYHGNTIYF. Using reference TRBV14 and TRBJ1-3 for the parts outside the CDR3, the full variable domain is EAGVTQFPSHSVIEKGQTVTLRCDPISGHDNLYWYRRVMGKEIKFLLHFVKESKQDESGMPNNRFLAERTGGTYSTLKVQPAELEDSGVYFCASSAGYHGNTIYFGEGSWLTVV.

CDR3 DNA sequence: TGCGCCAGTCAACAGGGACAGCCCAATGAGCAGTTCTTC. It specifies CASQQGQPNEQFF. The chain couples TRBV5-1 to TRBJ2-1; TRBD1 matches 7 bases. This CDR3 contains 13 residues. The germline gives CDR1 SGHRS, CDR2 YFSETQ. J gave up 6 bases and V 8 bases, and 8 bases lay outside the gene matches.

The V call is TRBV6-1, the J call TRBJ1-2; D may be TRBD1 (5 bases). V was pared by 8 bases and J by 6 bases, with 16 bases between. This CDR3 region has 13 residues. CDR1 and CDR2 from the germline V gene are MNHNS and SASEGT. The CDR3 region is CASGPQVPNGYTF. The CDR3 DNA sequence: TGTGCCAGCGGCCCACAGGTACCCAATGGCTACACCTTC.

The V and J genes are TRBV27 and TRBJ1-2; no definite D call. V was trimmed by 0 bases and J by 1 base, leaving 0 bases between them. CDR1 and CDR2 (germline): MNHEY, SMNVEV (reference sequence). There are 12 residues in the CDR3. The CDR3 bases are TGTGCCAGCAGTTTATCTAACTATGGCTACACCTTC. It encodes CASSLSNYGYTF.

The genes are TRBV6-6 and TRBJ1-5; D is unresolved. The V gene's germline CDR1 is MNHNY and CDR2 SVGAGI (reference sequence). Trimming pared 2 bases from V and 2 bases from J, leaving 13 bases between. CDR3 length equals 16 residues. The CDR3 nucleotides are TGTGCCAGCAGTTACGGTGGGAGTCGAGGCAATCAGCCCCAGCATTTT. Its translation: CASSYGGSRGNQPQHF.